This T cell receptor (beta chain) was sequenced during a study of cytomegalovirus exposure and HLA in healthy donors. General study results and limits: An apparent linkage of common viral pathogens to several of the most significant clusters emerged in a later analysis. For TCR beta chains, V- and J-gene trimming was later linked to a missense DCLRE1C variant.

Trimming cost V 0 bases and J 4 bases, with 9 bases left between them. Germline loops: CDR1 SEHNR, CDR2 FQNEAQ (reference sequence). The CDR3 loop spans 14 amino acids. Details on this clone: Antigen specificity is unknown.

PCR was performed using 60 Vbeta and 13 Jbeta primers. Repertoires were generated with immunoSEQ multiplex PCR, while TCRdb's copy carries only in-frame clones and drops some. This table has approximately 110,000 clones, under 80% appearing once. The sample taken for sequencing was PBMCs. This rearrangement joins TRBV7-9 to TRBJ1-1; no clear D gene. This sequence originates from a woman aged 55-69 years in good health and CMV-seropositive. The CDR3 region is CASSLAGDGTEAFF. The CDR3 nucleotides are TGTGCCAGCAGCTTAGCGGGAGATGGCACTGAAGCTTTCTTT.